What follows describes a single T cell receptor (beta chain). The data derive from a study of blood T cell repertoires in COVID-19. About the research overall: Samples came from the United States, Italy and Spain, spanning acute and convalescent COVID-19. T cells, B-cell-depleted T cells, or PBMCs supplied cDNA or gDNA.

Under the authors' procedure: Estimates of nucleated cell counts were drawn from the amplification of reference gene primers. Generated by immunoSEQ multiplex PCR, the TCRdb table keeps only in-frame clones and is missing some. V, J and clone size were drawn from that table, and D and trimming were deduced from the DNA. The sample contains under 250,000 clones, 80% to 90% of which appear only once. The sequencing sample was made of peripheral blood. The source is a man aged 35-49 years with active or convalescent COVID-19.

The CDR3 DNA follows: TGCAGCGTTGAAAGGGGATCTGGGAATGAGCAGTTCTTC. It is translated as CSVERGSGNEQFF. This rearrangement joins TRBV29-1 to TRBJ2-1; a weak D match, TRBD1 (5 bases). CDR1 is SQVTM and CDR2 is ANQGSEA in the germline V gene. Trimming pared 2 bases from V and 7 bases from J, leaving 12 bases between. The CDR3 contains 13 residues.